This T cell receptor (beta chain) was captured by sequencing in a study of beta chain features in type 1 diabetes. Germline assignment: CDR1 SGHNT and CDR2 YYREEE (reference sequence). The ends lost 5 bases at V and 3 bases at J; junction bases unmatched: 13. This CDR3 has 17 amino acids. This clone turned up a few times. Its antigen is undetermined. Study-wide points: cDNA-based reads could over-represent cells with high TCR expression. Across patients, naive, central memory and Treg TCRB repertoires exhibited apparently greater similarity than was observed across healthy donors. Across all four CD4+ subsets, people with type 1 diabetes showed modestly shorter TCRB CDR3s.

Every single donor gave one heparinised blood draw, and these averaged around 110 mL. Expressed TCRB transcripts got sequenced, as all isolated RNA was reverse transcribed. The average read count of naive, central memory and regulatory T cell samples was some 3.8 million. TCRdb's table, derived via immunoSEQ multiplex PCR, lists solely in-frame clones and lacks some. The data contain around 150,000 clones, 9% of them singletons. The clonotype comes from a woman in her twenties or thirties with type 1 diabetes. This rearrangement joins TRBV5-4 to TRBJ2-3; 9 nucleotides match TRBD2. What was sequenced was central memory CD4+ T cells from blood. The CDR3 DNA sequence: TGTGCCAGCAGTCCCGGAGGGGCGGGAGGGCGGACAGATACGCAGTATTTT. This sequence encodes CASSPGGAGGRTDTQYF.